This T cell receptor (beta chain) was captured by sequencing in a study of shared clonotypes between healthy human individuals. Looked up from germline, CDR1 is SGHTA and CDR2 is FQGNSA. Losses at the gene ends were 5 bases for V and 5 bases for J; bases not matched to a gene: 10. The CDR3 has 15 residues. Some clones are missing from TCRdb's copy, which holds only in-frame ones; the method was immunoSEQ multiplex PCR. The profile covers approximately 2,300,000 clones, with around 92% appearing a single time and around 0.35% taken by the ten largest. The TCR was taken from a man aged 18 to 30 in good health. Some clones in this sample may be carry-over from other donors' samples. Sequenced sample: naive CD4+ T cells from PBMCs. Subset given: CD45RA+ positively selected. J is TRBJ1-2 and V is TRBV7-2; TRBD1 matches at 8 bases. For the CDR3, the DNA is TGTGCCAGCAGCCCGCGACAGGGGATTTGGTATGGCTACACCTTC. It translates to CASSPRQGIWYGYTF.